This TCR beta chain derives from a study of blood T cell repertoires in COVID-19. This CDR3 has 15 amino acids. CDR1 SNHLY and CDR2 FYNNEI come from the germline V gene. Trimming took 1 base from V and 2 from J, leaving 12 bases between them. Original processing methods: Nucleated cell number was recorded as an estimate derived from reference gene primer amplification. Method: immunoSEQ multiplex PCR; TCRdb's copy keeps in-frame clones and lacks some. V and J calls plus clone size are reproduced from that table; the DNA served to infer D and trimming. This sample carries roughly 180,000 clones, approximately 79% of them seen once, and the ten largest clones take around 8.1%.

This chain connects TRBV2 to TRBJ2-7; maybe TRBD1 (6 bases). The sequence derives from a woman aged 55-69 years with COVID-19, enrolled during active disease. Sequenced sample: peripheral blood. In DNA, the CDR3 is TGTGCCAGCAGTGAAGAGGGGGTTTCGACCTACGAGCAGTACGTC. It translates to CASSEEGVSTYEQYV.